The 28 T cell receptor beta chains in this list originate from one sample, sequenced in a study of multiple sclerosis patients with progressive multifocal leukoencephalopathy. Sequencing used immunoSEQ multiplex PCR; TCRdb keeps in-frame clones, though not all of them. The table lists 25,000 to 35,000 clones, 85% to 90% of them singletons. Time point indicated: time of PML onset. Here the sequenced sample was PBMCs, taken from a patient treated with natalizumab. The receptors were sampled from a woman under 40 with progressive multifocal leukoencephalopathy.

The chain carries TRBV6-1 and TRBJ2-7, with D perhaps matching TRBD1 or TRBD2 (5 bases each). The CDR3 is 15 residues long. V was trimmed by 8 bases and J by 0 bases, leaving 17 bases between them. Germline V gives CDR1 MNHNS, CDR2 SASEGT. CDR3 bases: TGTGCCAGCCTCCAGGGCCGCACTAGCTCCTACGAGCAGTACTTC. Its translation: CASLQGRTSSYEQYF.

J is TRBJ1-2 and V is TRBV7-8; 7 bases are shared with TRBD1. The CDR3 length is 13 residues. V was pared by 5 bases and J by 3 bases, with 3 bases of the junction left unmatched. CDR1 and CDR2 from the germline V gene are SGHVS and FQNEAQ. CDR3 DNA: TGTGCCAGCAGCCGCGGACAGGACTATGGCTACACCTTC. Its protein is CASSRGQDYGYTF.

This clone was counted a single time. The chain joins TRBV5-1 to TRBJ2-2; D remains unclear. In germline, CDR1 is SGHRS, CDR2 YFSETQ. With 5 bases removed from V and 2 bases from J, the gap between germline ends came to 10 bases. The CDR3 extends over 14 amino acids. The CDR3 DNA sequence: TGCGCCAGCAGGAAGTTGGAAAACACCGGGGAGCTGTTTTTT. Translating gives CASRKLENTGELFF.

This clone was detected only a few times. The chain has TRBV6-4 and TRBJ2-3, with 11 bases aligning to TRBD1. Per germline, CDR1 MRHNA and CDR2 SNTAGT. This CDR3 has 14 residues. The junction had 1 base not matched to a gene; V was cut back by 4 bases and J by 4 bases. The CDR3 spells CASSGTGGADTQYF. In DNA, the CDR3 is TGTGCCAGCAGTGGGACAGGGGGCGCAGATACGCAGTATTTT.

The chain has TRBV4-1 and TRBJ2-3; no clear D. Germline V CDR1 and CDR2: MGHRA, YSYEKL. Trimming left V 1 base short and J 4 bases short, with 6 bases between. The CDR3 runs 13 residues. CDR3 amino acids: CASSQATSDTQYF. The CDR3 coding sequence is TGCGCCAGCAGCCAAGCCACCTCAGATACGCAGTATTTT.

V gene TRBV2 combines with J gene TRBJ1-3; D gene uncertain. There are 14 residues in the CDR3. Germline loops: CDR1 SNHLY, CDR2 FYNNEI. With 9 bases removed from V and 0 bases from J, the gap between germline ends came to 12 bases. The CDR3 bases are TGTGCCAGTTCCTCGACGGTCTCTGGAAACACCATATATTTT. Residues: CASSSTVSGNTIYF.

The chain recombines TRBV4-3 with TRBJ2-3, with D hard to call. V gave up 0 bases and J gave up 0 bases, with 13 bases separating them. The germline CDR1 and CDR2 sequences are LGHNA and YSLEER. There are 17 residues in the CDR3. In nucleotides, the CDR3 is TGCGCCAGCAGCCAAGAAACGGGCTTGGCTAGCACAGATACGCAGTATTTT. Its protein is CASSQETGLASTDTQYF.

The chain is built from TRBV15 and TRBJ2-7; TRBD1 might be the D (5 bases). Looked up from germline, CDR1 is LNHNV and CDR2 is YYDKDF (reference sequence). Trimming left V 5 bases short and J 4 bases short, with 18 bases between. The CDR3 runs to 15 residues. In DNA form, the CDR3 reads TGTGCCACCAGCTACCCCAGGGCGGAATCATACGAGCAGTACTTC. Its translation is CATSYPRAESYEQYF. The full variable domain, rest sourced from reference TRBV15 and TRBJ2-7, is DAMVIQNPRYQVTQFGKPVTLSCSQTLNHNVMYWYQQKSSQAPKLLFHYYDKDFNNEADTPDNFQSRRPNTSFCFLDIRSPGLGDTAMYLCATSYPRAESYEQYFGPGTRLTVT.

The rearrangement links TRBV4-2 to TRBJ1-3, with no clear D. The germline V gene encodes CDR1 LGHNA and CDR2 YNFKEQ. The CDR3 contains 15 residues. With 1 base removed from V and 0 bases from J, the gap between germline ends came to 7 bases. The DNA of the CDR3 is TGTGCCAGCAGCCAAGGTCGGAGCTCTGGAAACACCATATATTTT. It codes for CASSQGRSSGNTIYF.

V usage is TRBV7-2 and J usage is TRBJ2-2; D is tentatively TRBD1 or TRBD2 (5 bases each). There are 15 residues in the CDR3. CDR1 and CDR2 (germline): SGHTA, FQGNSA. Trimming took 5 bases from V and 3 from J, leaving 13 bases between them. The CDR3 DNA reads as TGTGCCAGCAGCCGGGACCGGACCGACACCGGGGAGCTGTTTTTT. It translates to CASSRDRTDTGELFF.

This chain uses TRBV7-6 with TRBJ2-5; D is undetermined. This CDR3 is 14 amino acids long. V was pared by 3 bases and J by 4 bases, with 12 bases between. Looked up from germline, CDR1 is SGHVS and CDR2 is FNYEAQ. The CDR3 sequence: CASSLGGRLETQYF. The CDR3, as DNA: TGTGCCAGCAGCTTGGGTGGCCGGCTAGAGACCCAGTACTTC. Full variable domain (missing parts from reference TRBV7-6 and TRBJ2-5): GAGVSQSPRYKVTKRGQDVALRCDPISGHVSLYWYRQALGQGPEFLTYFNYEAQQDKSGLPNDRFSAERPEGSISTLTIQRTEQRDSAMYRCASSLGGRLETQYFGPGTRLLVL.

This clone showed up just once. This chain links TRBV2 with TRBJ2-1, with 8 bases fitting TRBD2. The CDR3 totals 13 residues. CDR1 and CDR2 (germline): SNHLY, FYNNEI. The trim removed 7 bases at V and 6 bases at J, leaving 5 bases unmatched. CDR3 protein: CASTGTRGNEQFF. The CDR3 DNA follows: TGTGCCAGCACGGGGACTAGAGGCAATGAGCAGTTCTTC.

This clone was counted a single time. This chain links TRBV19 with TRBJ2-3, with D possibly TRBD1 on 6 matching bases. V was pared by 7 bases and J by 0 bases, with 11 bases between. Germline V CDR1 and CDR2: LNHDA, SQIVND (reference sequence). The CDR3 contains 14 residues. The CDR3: CASTFTGSTDTQYF. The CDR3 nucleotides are TGTGCCAGTACCTTCACAGGGAGCACAGATACGCAGTATTTT.

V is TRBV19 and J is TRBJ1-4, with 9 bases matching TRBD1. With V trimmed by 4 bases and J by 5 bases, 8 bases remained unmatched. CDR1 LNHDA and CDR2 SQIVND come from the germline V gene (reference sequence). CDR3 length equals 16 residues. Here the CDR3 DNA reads TGTGCCAGTAGTACCGCCTGGACAGGGGTGAATGAAAAACTGTTTTTT. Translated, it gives CASSTAWTGVNEKLFF. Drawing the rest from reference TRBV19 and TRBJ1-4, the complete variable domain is DGGITQSPKYLFRKEGQNVTLSCEQNLNHDAMYWYRQDPGQGLRLIYYSQIVNDFQKGDIAEGYSVSREKKESFPLTVTSAQKNPTAFYLCASSTAWTGVNEKLFFGSGTQLSVL.

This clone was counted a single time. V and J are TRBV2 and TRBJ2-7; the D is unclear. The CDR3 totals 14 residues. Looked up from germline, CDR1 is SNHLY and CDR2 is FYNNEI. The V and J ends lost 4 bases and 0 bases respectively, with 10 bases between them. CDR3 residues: CASSVAADSYEQYF. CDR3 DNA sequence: TGTGCCAGCAGTGTCGCGGCGGACTCCTACGAGCAGTACTTC. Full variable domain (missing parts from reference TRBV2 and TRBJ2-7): EPEVTQTPSHQVTQMGQEVILRCVPISNHLYFYWYRQILGQKVEFLVSFYNNEISEKSEIFDDQFSVERPDGSNFTLKIRSTKLEDSAMYFCASSVAADSYEQYFGPGTRLTVT.

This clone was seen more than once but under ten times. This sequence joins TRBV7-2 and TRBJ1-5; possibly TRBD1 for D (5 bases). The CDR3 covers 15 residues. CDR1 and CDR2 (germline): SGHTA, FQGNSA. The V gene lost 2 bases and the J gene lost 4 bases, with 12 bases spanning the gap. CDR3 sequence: CASSLYRGGNQPQHF. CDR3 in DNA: TGTGCCAGCAGCTTATACCGGGGCGGTAATCAGCCCCAGCATTTT.

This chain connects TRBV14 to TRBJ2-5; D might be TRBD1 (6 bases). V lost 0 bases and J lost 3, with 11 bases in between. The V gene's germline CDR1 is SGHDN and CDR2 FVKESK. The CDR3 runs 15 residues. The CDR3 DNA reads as TGTGCCAGCAGCCAAGAGGCTGCAGGGGAAGAGACCCAGTACTTC. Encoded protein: CASSQEAAGEETQYF.

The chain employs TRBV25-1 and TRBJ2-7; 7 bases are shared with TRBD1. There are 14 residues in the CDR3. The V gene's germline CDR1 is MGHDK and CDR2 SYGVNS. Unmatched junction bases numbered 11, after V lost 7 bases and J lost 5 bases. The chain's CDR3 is CASNPRDRVNEQYF. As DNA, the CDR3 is TGTGCCAGCAACCCCCGCGACAGGGTTAACGAGCAGTACTTC.

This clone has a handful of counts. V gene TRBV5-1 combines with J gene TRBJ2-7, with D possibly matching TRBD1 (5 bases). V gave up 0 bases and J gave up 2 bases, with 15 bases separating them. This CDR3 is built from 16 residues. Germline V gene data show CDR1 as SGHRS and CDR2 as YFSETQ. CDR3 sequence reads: CASSLEGQGRPYEQYF. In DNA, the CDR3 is TGCGCCAGCAGCTTGGAGGGTCAGGGTCGGCCCTACGAGCAGTACTTC.

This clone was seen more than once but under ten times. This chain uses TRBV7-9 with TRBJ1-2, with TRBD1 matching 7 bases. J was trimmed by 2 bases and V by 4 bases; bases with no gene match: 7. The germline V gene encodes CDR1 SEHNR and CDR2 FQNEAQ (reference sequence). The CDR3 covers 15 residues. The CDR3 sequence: CASSSYDRANYGYTF. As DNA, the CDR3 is TGTGCCAGCAGCTCGTATGACAGGGCGAACTATGGCTACACCTTC.

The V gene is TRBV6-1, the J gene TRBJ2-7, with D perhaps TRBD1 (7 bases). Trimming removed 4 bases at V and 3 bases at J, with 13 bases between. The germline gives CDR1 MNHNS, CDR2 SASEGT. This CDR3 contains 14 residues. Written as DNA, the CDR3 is TGTGCCAGCAGTGGCGGGACAGCGTACTACGAGCAGTACTTC. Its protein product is CASSGGTAYYEQYF.

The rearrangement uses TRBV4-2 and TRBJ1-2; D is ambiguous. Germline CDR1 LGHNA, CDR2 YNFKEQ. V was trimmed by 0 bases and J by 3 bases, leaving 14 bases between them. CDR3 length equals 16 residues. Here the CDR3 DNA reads TGTGCCAGCAGCCAAGATTTAGCAGGAGGTGACTATGGCTACACCTTC. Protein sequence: CASSQDLAGGDYGYTF.

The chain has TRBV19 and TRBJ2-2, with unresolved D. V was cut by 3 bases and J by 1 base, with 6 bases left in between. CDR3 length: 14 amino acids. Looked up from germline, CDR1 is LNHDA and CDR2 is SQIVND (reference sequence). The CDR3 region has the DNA TGTGCCAGTAGTATTATGGTGAACACCGGGGAGCTGTTTTTT. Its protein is CASSIMVNTGELFF. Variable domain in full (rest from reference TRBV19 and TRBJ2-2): DGGITQSPKYLFRKEGQNVTLSCEQNLNHDAMYWYRQDPGQGLRLIYYSQIVNDFQKGDIAEGYSVSREKKESFPLTVTSAQKNPTAFYLCASSIMVNTGELFFGEGSRLTVL.

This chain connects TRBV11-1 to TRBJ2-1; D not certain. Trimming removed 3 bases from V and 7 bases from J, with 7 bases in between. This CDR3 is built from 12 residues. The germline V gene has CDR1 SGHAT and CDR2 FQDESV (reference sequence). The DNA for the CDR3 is TGTGCCAGCAGCTTTTTGGGGAATGAGCAGTTCTTC. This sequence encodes CASSFLGNEQFF.

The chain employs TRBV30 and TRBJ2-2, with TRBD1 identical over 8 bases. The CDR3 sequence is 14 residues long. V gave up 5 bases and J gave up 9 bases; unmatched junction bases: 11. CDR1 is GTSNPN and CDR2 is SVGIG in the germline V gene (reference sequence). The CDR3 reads CAWGMTGVSRELFF. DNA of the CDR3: TGTGCCTGGGGAATGACAGGGGTCAGCAGGGAGCTGTTTTTT.

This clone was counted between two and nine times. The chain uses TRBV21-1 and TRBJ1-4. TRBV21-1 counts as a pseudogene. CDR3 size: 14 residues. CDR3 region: CASSKVRGGEKLFF. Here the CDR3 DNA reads TGTGCCAGCAGCAAAGTACGGGGTGGAGAAAAACTGTTTTTT.

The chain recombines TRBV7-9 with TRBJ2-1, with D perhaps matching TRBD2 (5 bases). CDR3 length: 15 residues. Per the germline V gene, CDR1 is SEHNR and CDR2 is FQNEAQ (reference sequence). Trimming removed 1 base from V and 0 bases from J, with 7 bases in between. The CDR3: CASSLGLNSYNEQFF. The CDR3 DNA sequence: TGTGCCAGCAGCTTAGGACTAAACTCCTACAATGAGCAGTTCTTC.

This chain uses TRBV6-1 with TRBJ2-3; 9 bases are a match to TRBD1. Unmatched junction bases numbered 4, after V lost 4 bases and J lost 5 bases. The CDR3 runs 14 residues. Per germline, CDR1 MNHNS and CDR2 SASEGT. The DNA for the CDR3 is TGTGCCAGCAGTGCTACAGGGGGCGAAGATACGCAGTATTTT. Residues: CASSATGGEDTQYF.